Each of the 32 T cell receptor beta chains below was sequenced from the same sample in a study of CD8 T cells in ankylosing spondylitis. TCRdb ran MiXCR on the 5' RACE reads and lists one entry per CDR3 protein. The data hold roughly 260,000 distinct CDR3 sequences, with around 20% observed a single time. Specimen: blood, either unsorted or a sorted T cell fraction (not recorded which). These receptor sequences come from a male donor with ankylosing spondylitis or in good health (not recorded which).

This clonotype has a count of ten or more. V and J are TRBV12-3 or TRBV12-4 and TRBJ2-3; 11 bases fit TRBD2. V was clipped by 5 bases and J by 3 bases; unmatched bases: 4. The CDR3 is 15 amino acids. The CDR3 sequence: CASSPGTSGTDTQYF. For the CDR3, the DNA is TGTGCCAGCAGTCCCGGGACTAGCGGAACAGATACGCAGTATTTT.

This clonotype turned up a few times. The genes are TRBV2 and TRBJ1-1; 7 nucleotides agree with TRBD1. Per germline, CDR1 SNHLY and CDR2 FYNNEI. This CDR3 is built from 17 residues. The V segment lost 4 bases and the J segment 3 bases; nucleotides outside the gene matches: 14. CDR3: CASSARRQGSGDTEAFF. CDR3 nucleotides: TGTGCCAGCAGTGCTAGGAGACAGGGTAGTGGGGACACTGAAGCTTTCTTT.

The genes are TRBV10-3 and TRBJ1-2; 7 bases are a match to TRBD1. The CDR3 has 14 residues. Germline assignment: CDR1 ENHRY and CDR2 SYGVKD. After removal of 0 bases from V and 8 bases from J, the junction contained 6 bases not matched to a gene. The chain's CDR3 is CAISESAQGHGYTF. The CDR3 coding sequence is TGTGCCATCAGTGAGTCTGCACAGGGGCACGGCTACACCTTC.

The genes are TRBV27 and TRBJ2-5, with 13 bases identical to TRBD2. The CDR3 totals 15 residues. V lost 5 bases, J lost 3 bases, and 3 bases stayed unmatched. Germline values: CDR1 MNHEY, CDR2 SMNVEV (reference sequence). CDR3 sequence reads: CASSRTSGREETQYF. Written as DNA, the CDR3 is TGTGCCAGCAGTCGGACTAGCGGGAGAGAAGAGACCCAGTACTTC.

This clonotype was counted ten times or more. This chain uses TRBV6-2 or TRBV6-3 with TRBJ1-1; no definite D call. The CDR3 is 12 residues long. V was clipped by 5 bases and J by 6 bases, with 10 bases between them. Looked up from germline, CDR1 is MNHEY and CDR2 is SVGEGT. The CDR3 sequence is CASSTPGAEAFF. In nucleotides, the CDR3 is TGTGCCAGCAGTACCCCCGGGGCTGAAGCTTTCTTT.

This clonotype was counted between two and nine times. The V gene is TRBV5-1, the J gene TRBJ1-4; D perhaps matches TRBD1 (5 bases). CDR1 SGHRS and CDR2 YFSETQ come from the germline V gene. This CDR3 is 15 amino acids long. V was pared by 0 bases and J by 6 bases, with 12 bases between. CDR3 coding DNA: TGCGCCAGCAGCTTGGCCCCCGGGGGAGATGAAAAACTGTTTTTT. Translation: CASSLAPGGDEKLFF.

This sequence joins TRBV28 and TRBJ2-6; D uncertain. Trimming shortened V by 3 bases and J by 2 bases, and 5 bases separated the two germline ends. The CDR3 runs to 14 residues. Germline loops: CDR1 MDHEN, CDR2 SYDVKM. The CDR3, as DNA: TGTGCCAGCAGTTTCACGGCTGGGGCCAACGTCCTGACTTTC. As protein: CASSFTAGANVLTF.

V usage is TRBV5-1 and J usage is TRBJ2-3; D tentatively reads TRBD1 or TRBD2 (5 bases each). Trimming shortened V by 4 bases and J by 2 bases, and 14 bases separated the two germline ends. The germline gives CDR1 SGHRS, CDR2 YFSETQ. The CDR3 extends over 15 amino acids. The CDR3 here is CASSPRDGSTDTQYF. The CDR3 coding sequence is TGCGCCAGCAGCCCCCGGGACGGATCCACAGATACGCAGTATTTT.

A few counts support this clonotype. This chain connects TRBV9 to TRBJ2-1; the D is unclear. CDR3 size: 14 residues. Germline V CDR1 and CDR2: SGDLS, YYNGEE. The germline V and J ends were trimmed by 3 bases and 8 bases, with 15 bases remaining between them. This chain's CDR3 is CASSALPGGHEQFF. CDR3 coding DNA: TGTGCCAGCAGCGCCCTCCCCGGTGGCCATGAGCAGTTCTTC.

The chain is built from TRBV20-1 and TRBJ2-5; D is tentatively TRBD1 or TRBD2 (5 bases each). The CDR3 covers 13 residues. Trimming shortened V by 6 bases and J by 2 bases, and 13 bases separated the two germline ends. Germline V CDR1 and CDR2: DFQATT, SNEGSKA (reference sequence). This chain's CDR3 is CSAPPGGQETQYF. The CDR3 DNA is TGCAGTGCCCCCCCTGGGGGTCAAGAGACCCAGTACTTC.

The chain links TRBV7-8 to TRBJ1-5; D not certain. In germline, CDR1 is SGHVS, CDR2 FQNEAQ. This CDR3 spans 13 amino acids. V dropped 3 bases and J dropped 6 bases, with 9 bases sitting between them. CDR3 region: CASSLTPGQPQHF. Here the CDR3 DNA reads TGTGCCAGCAGCTTGACCCCAGGTCAGCCCCAGCATTTT.

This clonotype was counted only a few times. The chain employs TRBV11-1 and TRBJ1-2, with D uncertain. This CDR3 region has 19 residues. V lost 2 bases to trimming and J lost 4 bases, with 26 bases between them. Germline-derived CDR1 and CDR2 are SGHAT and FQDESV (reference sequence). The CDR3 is CASSLLKTAIAGRGYGYTF. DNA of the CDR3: TGTGCCAGCAGCTTATTAAAGACCGCGATTGCTGGGCGCGGCTATGGCTACACCTTC.

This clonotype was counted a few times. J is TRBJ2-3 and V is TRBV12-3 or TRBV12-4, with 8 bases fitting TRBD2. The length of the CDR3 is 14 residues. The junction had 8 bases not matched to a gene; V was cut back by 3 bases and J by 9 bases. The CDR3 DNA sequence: TGTGCCAGCAGTTTGATCGGGAGGGCCGGGACGCAGTATTTT. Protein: CASSLIGRAGTQYF.

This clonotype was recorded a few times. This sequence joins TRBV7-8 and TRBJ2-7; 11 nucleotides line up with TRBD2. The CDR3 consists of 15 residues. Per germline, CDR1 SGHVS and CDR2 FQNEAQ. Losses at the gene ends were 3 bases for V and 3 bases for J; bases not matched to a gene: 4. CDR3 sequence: CASSFELAGDYEQYV. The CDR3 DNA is TGTGCCAGCAGCTTCGAACTAGCGGGGGACTACGAGCAGTACGTC.

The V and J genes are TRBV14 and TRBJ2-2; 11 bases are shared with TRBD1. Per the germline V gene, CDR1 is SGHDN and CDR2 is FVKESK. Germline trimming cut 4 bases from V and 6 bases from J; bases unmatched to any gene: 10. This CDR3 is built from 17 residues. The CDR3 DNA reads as TGTGCCAGCAGCCCCCAACCCTGGACAGGGGGCCCCGGGGAGCTGTTTTTT. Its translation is CASSPQPWTGGPGELFF.

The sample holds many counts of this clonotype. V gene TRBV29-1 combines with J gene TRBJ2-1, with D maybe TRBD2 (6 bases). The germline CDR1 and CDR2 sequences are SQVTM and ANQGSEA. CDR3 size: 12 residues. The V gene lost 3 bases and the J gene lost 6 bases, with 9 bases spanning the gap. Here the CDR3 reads CSVDLGGNEQFF. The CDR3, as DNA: TGCAGCGTTGACCTGGGAGGCAATGAGCAGTTCTTC.

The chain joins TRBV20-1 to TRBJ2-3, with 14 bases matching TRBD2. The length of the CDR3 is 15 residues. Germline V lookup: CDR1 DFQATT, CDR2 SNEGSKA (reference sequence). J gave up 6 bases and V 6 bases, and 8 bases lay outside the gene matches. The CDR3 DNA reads TGCAGTGCCCGGACTAGCGGGAGGCCCCTGGATACGCAGTATTTT. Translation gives CSARTSGRPLDTQYF.

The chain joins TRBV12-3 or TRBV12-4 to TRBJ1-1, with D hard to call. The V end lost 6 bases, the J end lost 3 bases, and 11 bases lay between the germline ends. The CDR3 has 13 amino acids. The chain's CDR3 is CASSSDYYTEAFF. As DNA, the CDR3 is TGTGCCAGCAGCTCAGACTACTACACTGAAGCTTTCTTT.

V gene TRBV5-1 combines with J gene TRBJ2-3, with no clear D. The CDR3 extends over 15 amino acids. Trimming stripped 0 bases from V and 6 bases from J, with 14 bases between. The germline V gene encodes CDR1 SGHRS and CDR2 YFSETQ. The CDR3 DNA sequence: TGCGCCAGCAGCTTGGTTGGAGAAACGACGGATACGCAGTATTTT. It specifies CASSLVGETTDTQYF.

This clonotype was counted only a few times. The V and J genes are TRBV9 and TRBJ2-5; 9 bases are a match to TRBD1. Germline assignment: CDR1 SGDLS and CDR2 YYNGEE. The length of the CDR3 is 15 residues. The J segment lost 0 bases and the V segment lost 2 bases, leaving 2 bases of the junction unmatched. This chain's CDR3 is CASSVGTGYQETQYF. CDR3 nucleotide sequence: TGTGCCAGCAGCGTCGGGACAGGGTACCAAGAGACCCAGTACTTC.

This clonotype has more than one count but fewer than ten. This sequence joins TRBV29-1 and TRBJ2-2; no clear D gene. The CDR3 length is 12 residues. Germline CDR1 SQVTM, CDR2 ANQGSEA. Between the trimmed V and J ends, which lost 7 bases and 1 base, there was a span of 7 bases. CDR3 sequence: CSGGLNTGELFF. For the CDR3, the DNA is TGCAGCGGGGGTTTGAACACCGGGGAGCTGTTTTTT.

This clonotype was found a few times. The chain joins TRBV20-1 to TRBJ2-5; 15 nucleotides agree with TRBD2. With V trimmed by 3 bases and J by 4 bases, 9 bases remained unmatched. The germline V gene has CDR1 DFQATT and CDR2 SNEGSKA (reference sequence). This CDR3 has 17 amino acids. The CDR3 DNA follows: TGCAGTGCTAGTGCTAGGACTAGCGGGGGGGCCCGAGAGACCCAGTACTTC. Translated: CSASARTSGGARETQYF.

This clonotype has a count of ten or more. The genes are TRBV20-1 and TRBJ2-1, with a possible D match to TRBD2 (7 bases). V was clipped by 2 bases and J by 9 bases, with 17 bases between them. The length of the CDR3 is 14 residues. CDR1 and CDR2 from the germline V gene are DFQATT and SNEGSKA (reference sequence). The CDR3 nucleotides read TGCAGTGCTAGACCCGGGGGGCTGTCGGGTGAGCAGTTCTTC. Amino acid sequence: CSARPGGLSGEQFF.

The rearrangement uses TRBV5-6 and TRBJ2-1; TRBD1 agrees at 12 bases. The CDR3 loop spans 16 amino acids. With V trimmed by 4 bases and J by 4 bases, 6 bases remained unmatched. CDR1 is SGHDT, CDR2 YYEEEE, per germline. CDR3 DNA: TGTGCCAGCAGCGGAGGGGACAGGGGGCCTTACAATGAGCAGTTCTTC. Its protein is CASSGGDRGPYNEQFF. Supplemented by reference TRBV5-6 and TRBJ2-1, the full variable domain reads DAGVTQSPTHLIKTRGQQVTLRCSPKSGHDTVSWYQQALGQGPQFIFQYYEEEERQRGNFPDRFSGHQFPNYSSELNVNALLLGDSALYLCASSGGDRGPYNEQFFGPGTRLTVL.

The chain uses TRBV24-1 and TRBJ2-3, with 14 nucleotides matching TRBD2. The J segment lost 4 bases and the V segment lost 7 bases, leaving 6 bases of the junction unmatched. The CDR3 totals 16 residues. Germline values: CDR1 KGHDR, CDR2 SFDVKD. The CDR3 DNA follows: TGTGCCACCAGGGGGACTAGCGGGAGCCTCTCAGATACGCAGTATTTT. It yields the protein CATRGTSGSLSDTQYF.

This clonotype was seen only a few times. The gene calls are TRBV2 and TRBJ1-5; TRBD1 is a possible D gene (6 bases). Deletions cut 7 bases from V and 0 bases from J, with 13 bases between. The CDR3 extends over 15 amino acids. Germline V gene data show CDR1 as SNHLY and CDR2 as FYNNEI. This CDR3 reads CASKQGRISNQPQHF. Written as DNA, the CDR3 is TGTGCCAGCAAACAGGGCCGGATTAGCAATCAGCCCCAGCATTTT. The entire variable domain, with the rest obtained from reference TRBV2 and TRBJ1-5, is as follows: EPEVTQTPSHQVTQMGQEVILRCVPISNHLYFYWYRQILGQKVEFLVSFYNNEISEKSEIFDDQFSVERPDGSNFTLKIRSTKLEDSAMYFCASKQGRISNQPQHFGDGTRLSIL.

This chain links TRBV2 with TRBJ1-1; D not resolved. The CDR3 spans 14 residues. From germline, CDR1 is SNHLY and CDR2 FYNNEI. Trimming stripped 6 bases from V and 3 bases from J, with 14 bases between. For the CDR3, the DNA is TGTGCCAGCAGCCTTCTTAGTAGGGACACTGAAGCTTTCTTT. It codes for CASSLLSRDTEAFF.

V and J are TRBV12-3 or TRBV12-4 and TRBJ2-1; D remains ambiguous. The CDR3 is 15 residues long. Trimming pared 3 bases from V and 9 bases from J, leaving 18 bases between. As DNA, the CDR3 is TGTGCCAGCAGTTTCCTGGGCCTCCGGGTAGTTGAGCAGTTCTTC. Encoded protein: CASSFLGLRVVEQFF.

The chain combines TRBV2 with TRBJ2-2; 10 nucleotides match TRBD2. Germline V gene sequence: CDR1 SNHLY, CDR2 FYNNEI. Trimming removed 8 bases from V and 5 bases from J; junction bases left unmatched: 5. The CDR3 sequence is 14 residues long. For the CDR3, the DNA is TGTGCCAGCGAATATAGCGGGGGGACCGGGGAGCTGTTTTTT. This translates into CASEYSGGTGELFF.

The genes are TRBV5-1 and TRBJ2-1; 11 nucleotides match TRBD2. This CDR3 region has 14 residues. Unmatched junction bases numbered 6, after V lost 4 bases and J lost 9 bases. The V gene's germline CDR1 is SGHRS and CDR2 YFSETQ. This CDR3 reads CASSPGGTSGEQFF. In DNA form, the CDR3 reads TGCGCCAGCAGCCCGGGGGGGACTAGCGGTGAGCAGTTCTTC. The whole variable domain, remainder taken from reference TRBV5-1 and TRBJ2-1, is KAGVTQTPRYLIKTRGQQVTLSCSPISGHRSVSWYQQTPGQGLQFLFEYFSETQRNKGNFPGRFSGRQFSNSRSEMNVSTLELGDSALYLCASSPGGTSGEQFFGPGTRLTVL.

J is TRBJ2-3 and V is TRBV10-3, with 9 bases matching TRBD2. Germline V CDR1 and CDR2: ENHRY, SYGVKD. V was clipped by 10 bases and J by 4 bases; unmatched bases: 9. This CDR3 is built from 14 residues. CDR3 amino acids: CASTGGGAADTQYF. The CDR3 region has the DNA TGTGCCAGCACCGGCGGGGGGGCCGCAGATACGCAGTATTTT.

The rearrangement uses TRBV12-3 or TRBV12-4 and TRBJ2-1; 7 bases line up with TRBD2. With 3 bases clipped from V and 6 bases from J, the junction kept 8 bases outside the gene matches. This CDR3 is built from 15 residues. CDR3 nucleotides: TGTGCCAGCAGTTTTCTTCGCGGGAGTTCCAATGAGCAGTTCTTC. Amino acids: CASSFLRGSSNEQFF.